This is a list of T cell receptor beta chains from one sample in a study of neurological immune-mediated disorders. TCRdb passed the 5' RACE reads through MiXCR, listing each CDR3 protein once. The repertoire includes tens of thousands of distinct CDR3 sequences, 17% of them detected once, and 15% sits in the top ten. What was sequenced was PBMCs. Source of these receptors: a woman between 40 and 50 years old in good health. Both conserved end residues are part of each CDR3. Fields, in order: J gene, V gene, clone size, D gene, CDR3 DNA, CDR3 protein. A D gene is named only where the DNA matches it firmly. Clone size is given for some rows only: seen once, a few or many times, or a class if the clone is expanded.

j_gene: TRBJ2-1
v_gene: TRBV12-3/TRBV12-4
abundance: many
d_gene: NA
CDR3nt: TGTGCCAGCAGTTTCAACAGAAATGAGCAGTTCTTC
CDR3aa: CASSFNRNEQFF

j_gene: TRBJ1-4
v_gene: TRBV20-1
abundance: many
d_gene: TRBD1
CDR3nt: TGCAGTGCTAGGGTACAGACAGGGGCTGAAAAACTGTTTTTT
CDR3aa: CSARVQTGAEKLFF

j_gene: TRBJ1-2
v_gene: TRBV10-3
abundance: many
d_gene: NA
CDR3nt: TGTGCCATCAGTGCCTCGAACCCTAACTATGGCTACACCTTC
CDR3aa: CAISASNPNYGYTF

j_gene: TRBJ2-3
v_gene: TRBV12-3/TRBV12-4
abundance: NA
d_gene: TRBD1
CDR3nt: TGTGCCAGCAGAGGGACAGGGGGCACAGATACGCAGTATTTT
CDR3aa: CASRGTGGTDTQYF

j_gene: TRBJ2-3
v_gene: TRBV18
abundance: many
d_gene: NA
CDR3nt: TGTGCCAGCTCACGAAGCACACCGGGGGATACGCAGTATTTT
CDR3aa: CASSRSTPGDTQYF

j_gene: TRBJ2-5
v_gene: TRBV28
abundance: many
d_gene: TRBD2
CDR3nt: TGTGCCAGCAGTCCCCGGGGGGTCGCGTTAATAGAGACCCAGTACTTC
CDR3aa: CASSPRGVALIETQYF

j_gene: TRBJ2-2
v_gene: TRBV5-1
abundance: many
d_gene: NA
CDR3nt: TGCGCCAGCAGCTTGGAGGCGGCGGTCTTCACCGGGGAGCTGTTTTTT
CDR3aa: CASSLEAAVFTGELFF

j_gene: TRBJ2-3
v_gene: TRBV6-5
abundance: many
d_gene: NA
CDR3nt: TGTGCCAGCAGAGGAGTGAGCACAGATACGCAGTATTTT
CDR3aa: CASRGVSTDTQYF

j_gene: TRBJ1-4
v_gene: TRBV10-3
abundance: many
d_gene: NA
CDR3nt: TGTGCCACCGGGAACGGAATGACTAATGAAAAACTGTTTTTT
CDR3aa: CATGNGMTNEKLFF

j_gene: TRBJ1-1
v_gene: TRBV12-3/TRBV12-4
abundance: NA
d_gene: TRBD1
CDR3nt: TGTGCCAGCACCCCCGGACCAGGGGGCAACACTGAAGCTTTCTTT
CDR3aa: CASTPGPGGNTEAFF

j_gene: TRBJ2-7
v_gene: TRBV12-5
abundance: many
d_gene: NA
CDR3nt: TGTGCTAGTGGTCCCTCGGAAGGCGAGCAGTACTTC
CDR3aa: CASGPSEGEQYF

j_gene: TRBJ1-5
v_gene: TRBV7-2
abundance: many
d_gene: TRBD1
CDR3nt: TGTGCCAGCAGCTTAGTAGGCAGGGGGAACCCGAATCAGCCCCAGCATTTT
CDR3aa: CASSLVGRGNPNQPQHF

j_gene: TRBJ2-7
v_gene: TRBV20-1
abundance: many
d_gene: NA
CDR3nt: TGCAGTGCTAGTGAACTGGGACCCTACGAGCAGTACTTC
CDR3aa: CSASELGPYEQYF

j_gene: TRBJ1-4
v_gene: TRBV3-1
abundance: NA
d_gene: TRBD1
CDR3nt: TGTGCCAGCAGCCAAGAGTGGCAGGGGGCCTCAACTAATGAAAAACTGTTTTTT
CDR3aa: CASSQEWQGASTNEKLFF